This T cell receptor beta chain was identified during a study of patients with pleural tuberculosis. A single record per CDR3 protein comes from TCRdb applying MiXCR to the reads. Of under 65,000 distinct CDR3 sequences in the sample, 7.3% are singletons; the top ten hold 15% to 20%. The CDR3 spans 14 residues. Trimming took 5 bases from V and 6 from J; bases not matched to a gene: 9. Germline loops: CDR1 MNHEY, CDR2 SMNVEV (reference sequence). The chain is built from TRBV27 and TRBJ1-1; 7 bases are a match to TRBD1. This receptor was identified in a human donor with pleural tuberculosis. The CDR3 bases are TGTGCCAGCAGTCCTCAGGGGGAGGCCCCTGAAGCTTTCTTT. Translated: CASSPQGEAPEAFF.